The rows below give T cell receptor beta chains drawn from one sample of a study of tissue T cells after allogeneic stem cell transplantation. Here immunoSEQ multiplex PCR was the method, and the copy in TCRdb shows in-frame clones only, minus some. This table holds thousands of clones, 70% to 80% found once. Sequencing used blood, obtained before transplantation. Receptors originate from a man aged 35-75 years who later had graft-versus-host disease after an allogeneic stem cell transplant. The CDR3 runs from the conserved cysteine through the conserved F or W. Fields, in order: V gene, J gene, D gene, clone size, CDR3 protein, CDR3 DNA. D genes are given only for firm matches. A row's size may be missing; if present it is once, few, many or a size class.

V: TRBV19
J: TRBJ2-1
D: TRBD2
size: -
CDR3: CASRNSGRSDEQFF
DNA: TGTGCCAGTAGGAATAGCGGGAGGTCTGATGAGCAGTTCTTC

V: TRBV19
J: TRBJ1-2
D: TRBD1
size: -
CDR3: CASSYPGQAVYGYTF
DNA: TGTGCCAGTAGTTATCCAGGACAGGCAGTCTATGGCTACACCTTC

V: TRBV2
J: TRBJ2-3
D: -
size: -
CDR3: CASSDGGGGAADTQYF
DNA: TGTGCCAGCAGTGATGGCGGGGGCGGGGCGGCAGATACGCAGTATTTT

V: TRBV2
J: TRBJ1-5
D: TRBD1
size: -
CDR3: CASRWTGSNQPQHF
DNA: TGTGCCAGCCGCTGGACAGGGAGCAATCAGCCCCAGCATTTT

V: TRBV5-1
J: TRBJ2-7
D: -
size: -
CDR3: CASNPDSSYEQYF
DNA: TGCGCCAGCAACCCTGACAGTTCCTACGAGCAGTACTTC

V: TRBV7-8
J: TRBJ2-3
D: -
size: -
CDR3: CASSLHFGGRQRNTDTQYF
DNA: TGTGCCAGCAGCCTACACTTTGGGGGCAGACAGCGGAACACAGATACGCAGTATTTT

V: TRBV2
J: TRBJ2-3
D: -
size: -
CDR3: CASSEEGTDTQYF
DNA: TGTGCCAGCAGTGAAGAGGGGACAGATACGCAGTATTTT

V: TRBV30
J: TRBJ2-7
D: -
size: -
CDR3: CAWSITGIYEQYF
DNA: TGTGCCTGGAGTATAACAGGGATCTACGAGCAGTACTTC

V: TRBV11-1
J: TRBJ2-5
D: TRBD2
size: medium-sized
CDR3: CASSLGLAGRRETQYF
DNA: TGTGCCAGCAGCTTAGGACTAGCCGGGAGACGGGAGACCCAGTACTTC

V: TRBV6-2/TRBV6-3
J: TRBJ1-1
D: -
size: once
CDR3: CASSFWVNTEAFF
DNA: TGTGCCAGCAGTTTCTGGGTGAACACTGAAGCTTTCTTT

V: TRBV20-1
J: TRBJ1-1
D: -
size: once
CDR3: CSASSSRTKAFF
DNA: TGCAGTGCTAGTAGTAGCAGGACGAAAGCTTTCTTT

V: TRBV5-1
J: TRBJ2-3
D: -
size: -
CDR3: CASSLEGTDTQYF
DNA: TGCGCCAGCAGCTTGGAAGGCACAGATACGCAGTATTTT

V: TRBV27
J: TRBJ1-2
D: -
size: -
CDR3: CASSPQSGGRDYGYTF
DNA: TGTGCCAGCAGTCCTCAAAGTGGGGGGAGGGACTATGGCTACACCTTC

V: TRBV7-3
J: TRBJ2-3
D: TRBD2
size: once
CDR3: CASSPGVAGAGTQYF
DNA: TGTGCCAGCAGCCCCGGGGTAGCGGGGGCGGGTACGCAGTATTTT

V: TRBV6-5
J: TRBJ2-7
D: -
size: -
CDR3: CASTDREASYEQYF
DNA: TGTGCCAGCACCGACAGGGAGGCCTCCTACGAGCAGTACTTC

V: TRBV19
J: TRBJ2-3
D: TRBD1
size: -
CDR3: CASSITGGTDTQYF
DNA: TGTGCCAGTAGTATAACAGGGGGCACAGATACGCAGTATTTT

V: TRBV2
J: TRBJ2-4
D: -
size: -
CDR3: CASRIPLGGAGYF
DNA: TGTGCCAGCCGAATCCCACTTGGGGGGGCGGGGTACTTC

V: TRBV19
J: TRBJ1-5
D: TRBD1
size: -
CDR3: CASSIEGTGEGQPQHF
DNA: TGTGCCAGTAGTATCGAAGGCACAGGGGAAGGTCAGCCCCAGCATTTT

V: TRBV28
J: TRBJ1-1
D: -
size: few
CDR3: CASREKYTEAFF
DNA: TGTGCCAGCAGGGAGAAATACACTGAAGCTTTCTTT

V: TRBV11-2
J: TRBJ2-4
D: -
size: -
CDR3: CASRAGAVGNIQYF
DNA: TGTGCCAGCAGAGCCGGGGCCGTGGGAAACATTCAGTACTTC

V: TRBV6-1
J: TRBJ1-4
D: -
size: large
CDR3: CASSESRGSGEKLFF
DNA: TGTGCCAGCAGTGAATCCAGGGGCTCGGGTGAAAAACTGTTTTTT

V: TRBV7-9
J: TRBJ2-5
D: -
size: -
CDR3: CASTLGQQETQYF
DNA: TGTGCCAGCACTCTAGGGCAGCAAGAGACCCAGTACTTC

V: TRBV24-1
J: TRBJ1-2
D: TRBD1
size: -
CDR3: CATSDGTANHGYTF
DNA: TGTGCCACCAGTGATGGGACAGCCAACCATGGCTACACCTTC

V: TRBV2
J: TRBJ1-2
D: -
size: -
CDR3: CASKGAVYGYTF
DNA: TGTGCCAGCAAAGGGGCTGTCTATGGCTACACCTTC

V: TRBV5-5
J: TRBJ1-2
D: -
size: -
CDR3: CASSFVQGLNYGYTF
DNA: TGTGCCAGCAGCTTCGTCCAGGGCCTTAACTATGGCTACACCTTC

V: TRBV19
J: TRBJ1-2
D: -
size: -
CDR3: CASSIDGGTDGSYGYTF
DNA: TGTGCCAGTAGTATAGATGGTGGCACTGACGGAAGCTATGGCTACACCTTC

V: TRBV6-6
J: TRBJ2-1
D: TRBD1
size: -
CDR3: CASLQGDEQFF
DNA: TGTGCCAGCCTACAGGGGGATGAGCAGTTCTTC

V: TRBV6-5
J: TRBJ1-1
D: -
size: -
CDR3: CASRARDNEAFF
DNA: TGTGCCAGCAGGGCACGGGACAACGAAGCTTTCTTT

V: TRBV30
J: TRBJ2-2
D: TRBD1
size: -
CDR3: CAWISVSGTGGGGELFF
DNA: TGTGCCTGGATATCGGTGTCCGGGACAGGGGGCGGCGGGGAGCTGTTTTTT

V: TRBV7-9
J: TRBJ2-1
D: -
size: -
CDR3: CASSLGGGNNEQFF
DNA: TGTGCCAGCAGCTTAGGCGGAGGAAACAATGAGCAGTTCTTC

V: TRBV18
J: TRBJ2-1
D: -
size: once
CDR3: CASSPTDEDFSYNEQFF
DNA: TGTGCCAGCTCACCCACCGACGAGGATTTCTCCTACAATGAGCAGTTCTTC

V: TRBV7-2
J: TRBJ1-3
D: -
size: -
CDR3: CASSLGGRVSGNTIYF
DNA: TGTGCCAGCAGCTTGGGGGGCAGGGTCTCTGGAAACACCATATATTTT

V: TRBV28
J: TRBJ1-6
D: -
size: -
CDR3: CASSSPGRDNSPLHF
DNA: TGTGCCAGCAGTTCCCCGGGAAGGGATAATTCACCCCTCCACTTT

V: TRBV30
J: TRBJ1-6
D: -
size: -
CDR3: CAWSRWDLRTGLSPLHF
DNA: TGTGCCTGGTCCCGGTGGGACCTCCGAACGGGTCTTTCACCCCTCCACTTT

V: TRBV2
J: TRBJ1-1
D: -
size: -
CDR3: CASRAGNTEAFF
DNA: TGTGCCAGTCGGGCTGGGAACACTGAAGCTTTCTTT

V: TRBV11-2
J: TRBJ2-1
D: TRBD1
size: -
CDR3: CASSWGQGTDNEQFF
DNA: TGTGCCAGCAGCTGGGGACAGGGTACGGACAATGAGCAGTTCTTC

V: TRBV7-2
J: TRBJ1-2
D: -
size: -
CDR3: CASSRGTANYGYTF
DNA: TGTGCCAGCAGCAGGGGAACCGCAAACTATGGCTACACCTTC

V: TRBV4-2
J: TRBJ2-3
D: TRBD1
size: -
CDR3: CASSQGTGADTQYF
DNA: TGTGCCAGCAGCCAAGGAACAGGGGCAGATACGCAGTATTTT

V: TRBV5-1
J: TRBJ1-4
D: TRBD1
size: once
CDR3: CASSRTGTGNEKLFF
DNA: TGCGCCAGCAGCCGAACCGGGACAGGGAACGAAAAACTGTTTTTT

V: TRBV12-3/TRBV12-4
J: TRBJ2-7
D: -
size: few
CDR3: CASSLDRTTEQYF
DNA: TGTGCCAGCAGTTTAGACAGGACAACGGAGCAGTACTTC

V: TRBV27
J: TRBJ2-1
D: -
size: -
CDR3: CASSLRGYEQFF
DNA: TGTGCCAGCAGTTTACGTGGCTATGAGCAGTTCTTC

V: TRBV21-1
J: TRBJ2-5
D: -
size: -
CDR3: CASRHSGRGREETQYF
DNA: TGTGCCAGCAGACACTCGGGCAGGGGGCGAGAGGAGACCCAGTACTTC